Listed below are T cell receptor beta chains from one sample, sequenced in a study of blood T cell repertoires in COVID-19. Libraries were prepared by immunoSEQ multiplex PCR; TCRdb keeps only in-frame clonotypes and omits some of them. The sample contains some 69,000 clones, roughly 80% of which appear only once. Material for sequencing was peripheral blood. The receptors originated from a man aged 60 to 75 with acute or convalescent COVID-19. The CDR3 runs from the conserved cysteine through the conserved F or W. D genes are given only for firm matches. Clone sizes are given selectively: once, few, many, or a class where the clone is expanded.

>-|TRBJ1-1|TRBD1|TRBV27
CASANPGQGGRVAFF
TGTGCCAGCGCAAACCCGGGACAGGGGGGGAGGGTGGCTTTCTTT
>-|TRBJ1-2|TRBD1|TRBV7-2
CASSRTGVPYGYTF
TGTGCCAGCAGCAGGACAGGCGTACCCTATGGCTACACCTTC
>once|TRBJ2-1|-|TRBV6-4
CASSDSRQGHYNEQFF
TGTGCCAGCAGTGACTCGAGGCAGGGTCACTACAATGAGCAGTTCTTC
>-|TRBJ1-1|-|TRBV11-3
CASSRGVGDTEAFF
TGTGCCAGCAGCCGGGGGGTTGGGGACACTGAAGCTTTCTTT
>once|TRBJ2-5|TRBD2|TRBV4-3
CASSQDVTSGGRQETQYF
TGCGCCAGCAGCCAAGATGTTACTAGCGGGGGAAGGCAAGAGACCCAGTACTTC
>once|TRBJ1-1|TRBD1|TRBV9
CASSGTGGLSTEAFF
TGTGCCAGCAGCGGGACAGGGGGCTTAAGCACTGAAGCTTTCTTT
>-|TRBJ1-5|-|TRBV7-9
CASSLVSVGGNQPQHF
TGTGCCAGCAGCTTAGTGAGCGTGGGGGGGAATCAGCCCCAGCATTTT
>-|TRBJ2-2|-|TRBV3-1/TRBV3-2
CASSIENSGLTGELFF
TGTGCCAGCAGCATCGAAAATTCAGGCTTGACCGGGGAGCTGTTTTTT
>-|TRBJ2-5|TRBD1|TRBV4-1
CASSRDREQTQYF
TGCGCCAGCAGCCGGGACAGGGAACAGACCCAGTACTTC
>-|TRBJ2-5|TRBD2|TRBV18
CASSPELAGNQETQYF
TGTGCCAGCTCCCCCGAATTAGCGGGGAACCAAGAGACCCAGTACTTC
>-|TRBJ1-3|TRBD1|TRBV6-2/TRBV6-3
CASSPSRQGAISSGNTIYF
TGTGCCAGCAGTCCCTCCCGACAGGGGGCTATCAGCTCTGGAAACACCATATATTTT
>-|TRBJ2-2|-|TRBV11-2
CASSETLREFGGELFF
TGTGCCAGCAGTGAAACCCTCAGGGAATTTGGCGGGGAGCTGTTTTTT
>-|TRBJ2-1|TRBD2|TRBV3-1/TRBV3-2
CASSQTSGGYNEQFF
TGTGCCAGCAGCCAGACTAGCGGGGGGTACAATGAGCAGTTCTTC
>-|TRBJ2-7|-|TRBV2
CASSDPGGQSSYEQYF
TGTGCCAGCAGTGACCCCGGCGGACAGAGCTCCTACGAGCAGTACTTC
>-|TRBJ1-1|TRBD1|TRBV5-8
CASSPNPGQGMNTEAFF
TGTGCCAGCAGCCCTAACCCGGGACAGGGGATGAACACTGAAGCTTTCTTT
>-|TRBJ1-2|-|TRBV5-1
CASSLGRVGGYTF
TGCGCCAGCAGCTTGGGCAGGGTAGGTGGCTACACCTTC
>once|TRBJ1-2|TRBD1|TRBV27
CASRADRGPYGYTF
TGTGCCAGCAGAGCGGACAGGGGGCCTTATGGCTACACCTTC
>-|TRBJ2-7|-|TRBV4-1
CASSQDPHFEQYF
TGCGCCAGCAGCCAAGATCCCCACTTCGAGCAGTACTTC
>-|TRBJ2-2|-|TRBV7-8
CASSLRGLANTGELFF
TGTGCCAGCAGCTTAAGAGGATTAGCGAACACCGGGGAGCTGTTTTTT
>-|TRBJ1-2|TRBD1|TRBV6-5
CASSNRGSDYGYTF
TGTGCCAGCAGTAACAGGGGGTCGGACTATGGCTACACCTTC
>-|TRBJ2-3|-|TRBV2
CASSPGLRTDTQYF
TGTGCCAGCAGTCCGGGGTTACGGACAGATACGCAGTATTTT
>-|TRBJ2-2|-|TRBV2
CASSFQGNGELFF
TGTGCCAGCAGTTTTCAGGGAAACGGGGAGCTGTTTTTT
>-|TRBJ2-2|-|TRBV12-3/TRBV12-4
CASSPLWELFF
TGTGCCAGCAGTCCCCTCTGGGAGCTGTTTTTT
>few|TRBJ1-1|-|TRBV15
CATSSPGEGTEAFF
TGTGCCACCAGCAGTCCGGGAGAAGGGACTGAAGCTTTCTTT
>once|TRBJ1-2|-|TRBV19
CASSSYFSGSYGYTF
TGTGCCAGTAGTTCCTATTTTTCGGGGTCTTATGGCTACACCTTC